This TCR beta chain was retrieved from a study of vaccination and CD4 T cells after COVID-19. Specified treatment: 10-day PBMC culture with coronavirus spike peptide pools or control peptides (ViraFEST assay). For this clonotype: Its antigen is currently unknown.

The Oncomine TCR Beta short-read assay generated sequence data from the DNA of cultured CD4+ T cells. TCRdb analysed the PCR reads with MiXCR anew, one entry per CDR3 protein. The sample contains tens of thousands of distinct CDR3 sequences, 43% of which appear only once. The V gene's germline CDR1 is MNHEY and CDR2 SMNVEV (reference sequence). The V gene lost 0 bases and the J gene lost 0 bases, with 8 bases spanning the gap. The CDR3 spans 15 residues. The sequences come from CD4+ T cells from blood, cultured in vitro, collected after SARS-CoV-2 vaccination. The rearrangement links TRBV27 to TRBJ2-5; D uncertain. The clonotype was recovered from a human donor who had recovered from COVID-19. The CDR3 DNA is TGTGCCAGCAGTTTATCCTCGGGTAACCAAGAGACCCAGTACTTC. This encodes CASSLSSGNQETQYF.